The 4 T cell receptor beta chains below all came from one sample that was sequenced in a study of T cell changes during pregnancy in multiple sclerosis. Clones were sequenced by immunoSEQ multiplex PCR, and TCRdb holds only the in-frame ones, with some missing. The sample holds roughly 58,000 clones, approximately 90% seen once. Here the sequenced sample was CD4+ T cells from peripheral blood mononuclear cells, taken after pregnancy. These receptors were collected from a female donor in good health, enrolled as a control in a pregnancy study.

This chain joins TRBV7-8 and TRBJ2-7, with 8 bases lining up with TRBD2. Losses at the gene ends were 5 bases for V and 6 bases for J; bases not matched to a gene: 12. The CDR3 consists of 15 residues. Per germline, CDR1 SGHVS and CDR2 FQNEAQ. CDR3 DNA: TGTGCCAGCAGCCAAAACAGGTGGCTAGCGGGCGAGCAGTACTTC. Protein: CASSQNRWLAGEQYF.

CDR3 DNA sequence: TGTGCCAGCAGTGAATATAATTTCGATGACAGGGGGCTCGGGGAGCTGTTTTTT. Its translation is CASSEYNFDDRGLGELFF. The chain joins TRBV25-1 to TRBJ2-2, with 10 bases fitting TRBD1. Trimming took 0 bases from V and 7 from J; bases not matched to a gene: 11. Per the germline V gene, CDR1 is MGHDK and CDR2 is SYGVNS. The CDR3 sequence is 18 residues long. Using reference TRBV25-1 and TRBJ2-2 for the parts outside the CDR3, the full variable domain is EADIYQTPRYLVIGTGKKITLECSQTMGHDKMYWYQQDPGMELHLIHYSYGVNSTEKGDLSSESTVSRIRTEHFPLTLESARPSHTSQYLCASSEYNFDDRGLGELFFGEGSRLTVL.

J is TRBJ2-2 and V is TRBV6-5; the D gene is possibly TRBD1 (5 bases). Trimming pared 6 bases from V and 5 bases from J, leaving 13 bases between. Germline CDR1 MNHEY, CDR2 SVGAGI. This CDR3 region has 14 residues. The CDR3 coding sequence is TGTGCCAGCAGCCTGGACACACGAACCGGGGAGCTGTTTTTT. Translated: CASSLDTRTGELFF.

The gene calls are TRBV5-1 and TRBJ1-2, with D uncertain. This CDR3 comprises 14 residues. CDR1 and CDR2 from the germline V gene are SGHRS and YFSETQ. Trimming left V 3 bases short and J 0 bases short, with 9 bases between. CDR3 sequence reads: CASSSRGTNYGYTF. CDR3 nucleotides: TGCGCCAGCAGCTCCAGAGGGACTAACTATGGCTACACCTTC.